One sample yielded the 10 T cell receptor beta chains listed below, sequenced in a study of T cells in narcolepsy. TCRdb's table, derived via immunoSEQ multiplex PCR, lists solely in-frame clones and lacks some. The sample holds 20,000 to 25,000 clones, just over 90% seen once. Sequencing was performed on CD45RA- memory CD4+ T cells from PBMCs. These receptors were obtained from a human donor with narcolepsy.

The chain links TRBV7-9 to TRBJ1-2; D remains unclear. Trimming took off 2 bases at V and 8 bases at J, with 9 bases between the two ends. Germline V gene sequence: CDR1 SEHNR, CDR2 FQNEAQ (reference sequence). The CDR3 has 12 amino acids. CDR3 in amino acids: CASSLPTGGYTF. The CDR3 bases are TGTGCCAGCAGCTTACCGACGGGGGGCTACACCTTC.

The chain joins TRBV30 to TRBJ1-2, with D possibly being TRBD1 (5 bases). V was clipped by 5 bases and J by 2 bases, with 15 bases between them. This CDR3 has 14 amino acids. Germline CDR1 is GTSNPN and CDR2 is SVGIG (reference sequence). CDR3 DNA: TGTGCCTGGGCAAGCCCAGGGATGAACTATGGCTACACCTTC. As protein: CAWASPGMNYGYTF.

This chain connects TRBV14 to TRBJ2-6, with D perhaps matching TRBD2 (7 bases). The germline V gene has CDR1 SGHDN and CDR2 FVKESK. Trimming took off 4 bases at V and 3 bases at J, with 13 bases between the two ends. The CDR3 covers 16 residues. CDR3 DNA sequence: TGTGCCAGCAGCCCTCTGGGGGGGCTTGGGGCCAACGTCCTGACTTTC. Protein product: CASSPLGGLGANVLTF.

The J gene is TRBJ1-5, the V gene TRBV30, with D possibly being TRBD1 (5 bases). The ends were cut back, 4 bases at V and 6 bases at J, with 13 bases in the middle. CDR1 and CDR2 from the germline V gene are GTSNPN and SVGIG (reference sequence). The CDR3 consists of 13 residues. CDR3: CAWTPGQGQPQHF. The CDR3 region has the DNA TGTGCCTGGACCCCAGGACAAGGTCAGCCCCAGCATTTT.

V gene TRBV5-6 combines with J gene TRBJ2-1; TRBD1 agrees at 9 bases. Germline lookup yields CDR1 SGHDT and CDR2 YYEEEE. The CDR3 has 14 residues. J gave up 6 bases and V 5 bases, and 6 bases lay outside the gene matches. CDR3 nucleotides: TGTGCCAGCAGTTGGGACAGGGTGGGCAATGAGCAGTTCTTC. Protein: CASSWDRVGNEQFF.

The rearrangement joins TRBV7-2 to TRBJ2-7, with 7 bases that match TRBD2. CDR1 is SGHTA and CDR2 is FQGNSA in the germline V gene. This CDR3 comprises 13 residues. J was trimmed by 6 bases and V by 2 bases; bases with no gene match: 4. The CDR3 nucleotides read TGTGCCAGCAGCTTATGGGGGGAGGGCGAGCAGTACTTC. It specifies CASSLWGEGEQYF.

The chain recombines TRBV7-9 with TRBJ1-1; TRBD1 agrees at 10 bases. The CDR3 length is 16 residues. Germline-derived CDR1 and CDR2 are SEHNR and FQNEAQ (reference sequence). Trimming took 3 bases from V and 6 from J; bases not matched to a gene: 10. The CDR3 DNA sequence: TGTGCCAGCAGCTTTACAGAGGGACAGGGGAAGCCTGAAGCTTTCTTT. This gives the protein CASSFTEGQGKPEAFF.

This sequence joins TRBV18 and TRBJ2-4, with 8 bases matching TRBD2. Germline V lookup: CDR1 KGHSH, CDR2 LQKENI. CDR3 length equals 18 residues. V trimming: 3 bases; J trimming: 0 bases; junction bases outside the gene matches: 10. This chain's CDR3 is CASSPGGGSERAKNIQYF. The CDR3 nucleotides read TGTGCCAGCTCACCCGGGGGGGGGAGCGAACGAGCCAAAAACATTCAGTACTTC.

V is TRBV9 and J is TRBJ2-7; D uncertain. V was trimmed by 0 bases and J by 6 bases, leaving 13 bases between them. The germline V gene has CDR1 SGDLS and CDR2 YYNGEE. This CDR3 is built from 14 residues. The CDR3 reads CASSVAGSWGEQYF. In DNA, the CDR3 is TGTGCCAGCAGCGTAGCCGGTAGTTGGGGCGAGCAGTACTTC.

This chain uses TRBV9 with TRBJ1-2; 8 bases agree with TRBD1. This CDR3 has 17 amino acids. V lost 3 bases and J lost 3; bases outside the gene matches: 13. Germline V CDR1 and CDR2: SGDLS, YYNGEE. Here the CDR3 DNA reads TGTGCCAGCAGCGCCCCGGACAGGGTTGATCGAGACTATGGCTACACCTTC. Protein product: CASSAPDRVDRDYGYTF.